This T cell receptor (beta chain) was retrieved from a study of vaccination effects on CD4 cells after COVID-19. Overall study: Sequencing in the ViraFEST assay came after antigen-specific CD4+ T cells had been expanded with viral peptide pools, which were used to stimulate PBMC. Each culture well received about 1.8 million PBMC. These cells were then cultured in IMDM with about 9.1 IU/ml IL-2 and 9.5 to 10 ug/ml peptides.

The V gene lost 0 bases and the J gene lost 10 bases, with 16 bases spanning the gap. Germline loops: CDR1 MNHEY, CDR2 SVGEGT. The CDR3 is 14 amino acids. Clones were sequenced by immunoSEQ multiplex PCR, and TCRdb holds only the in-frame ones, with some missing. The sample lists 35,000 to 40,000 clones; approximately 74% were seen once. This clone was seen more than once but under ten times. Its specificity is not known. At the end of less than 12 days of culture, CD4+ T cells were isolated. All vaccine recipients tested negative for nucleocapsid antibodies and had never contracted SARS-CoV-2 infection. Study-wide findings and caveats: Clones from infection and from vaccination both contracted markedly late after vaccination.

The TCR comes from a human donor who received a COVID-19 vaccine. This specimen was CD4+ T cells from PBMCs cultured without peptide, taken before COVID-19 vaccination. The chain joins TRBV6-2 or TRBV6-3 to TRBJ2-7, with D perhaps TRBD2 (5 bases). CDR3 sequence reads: CASSYSSDAYGQYF. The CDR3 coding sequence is TGTGCCAGCAGTTACTCTAGCGACGCCTACGGACAGTACTTC.